This T cell receptor beta chain was identified in a study of cytomegalovirus exposure and HLA in healthy donors. Primers included in the PCR were 60 Vbeta and 13 Jbeta primers. The data were produced by immunoSEQ multiplex PCR, yet TCRdb's version contains in-frame clones alone and is incomplete. This table holds roughly 100,000 clones, under 90% found once. Study conclusions and caveats: The only immune exposure information that was available was CMV serostatus. Cytomegalovirus association was assigned to about 150 TCR beta chains.

To note about this clone: As yet, its antigen is unknown.

V was pared by 2 bases and J by 0 bases, with 0 bases of the junction left unmatched. The CDR3 runs to 14 residues. Germline assignment: CDR1 SGDLS and CDR2 YYNGEE. The sample comprised PBMCs. The chain has TRBV9 and TRBJ2-3; 7 positions agree with TRBD2. The clonotype originates from a man over 45 in good health and CMV-seronegative. The CDR3 bases are TGTGCCAGCAGCGTGGGAGGGAGCACAGATACGCAGTATTTT. As protein: CASSVGGSTDTQYF.